This TCR beta chain originates from a study of cytomegalovirus exposure and HLA in healthy donors. PCR amplification relied on 60 Vbeta primers (plus 13 Jbeta primers). Clones were read by immunoSEQ multiplex PCR, and TCRdb kept only the in-frame ones, dropping some. In the table there are 88,000 or so clones, approximately 65% of which are singletons. V dropped 3 bases and J dropped 2 bases, with 15 bases sitting between them. CDR1 is SGHRS, CDR2 YFSETQ, per germline. This CDR3 is built from 15 residues. This receptor was identified in a male donor in good health and CMV-seropositive. This chain joins TRBV5-1 and TRBJ2-7; the D gene is possibly TRBD1 (7 bases). The specimen sequenced was PBMCs. DNA of the CDR3: TGCGCCAGCAGCTGGGCAGGGGGGCCGACCTACGAGCAGTACTTC. Residues: CASSWAGGPTYEQYF.